Sequencing of this T cell receptor beta chain was carried out in a study of CD8+ T cells in alopecia areata. Whole-study findings and limits: Higher clonality was seen in lesional scalp than in normal scalp, especially in alopecia totalis/universalis. Scalp samples also contribute reads from the resident alphabeta T cells found in normal skin.

Following RNA extraction, reverse transcription yielded cDNA that acted as the sequencing template. The assay was immunoSEQ multiplex PCR, and TCRdb's table has in-frame clones only and misses some. Of approximately 150,000 clones in the sample, 62% are singletons; the top ten hold 30% to 45%. Details on this clone: Its antigen is currently unknown.

V was trimmed by 5 bases and J by 3 bases, leaving 10 bases between them. The germline V gene encodes CDR1 SGHTA and CDR2 FQGNSA. The CDR3 is 13 residues long. PBMC-derived CD4+ and CD8+ T cells were sorted. The genes are TRBV7-2 and TRBJ2-5; the D is unclear. Material: CD8+ T cells sorted from blood. This receptor was obtained from a human donor in good health. This chain's CDR3 is CASSPVGEETQYF. Written as DNA, the CDR3 is TGTGCCAGCAGCCCAGTCGGCGAAGAGACCCAGTACTTC.